These 30 T cell receptor beta chains originate from one sample sequenced in a study of blood T cell repertoires in COVID-19. Data came from immunoSEQ multiplex PCR; TCRdb stores just in-frame clones and leaves some out. This table holds roughly 41,000 clones, more than 75% found once. Sequenced material: peripheral blood. Source of these receptors: a human donor in a cohort sampled during active COVID-19.

The V gene is TRBV9, the J gene TRBJ1-1; TRBD1 matches 7 bases. Looked up from germline, CDR1 is SGDLS and CDR2 is YYNGEE. Trimming at V came to 3 bases and at J to 6 bases, leaving 5 bases not matched to a gene. This CDR3 is built from 13 residues. In DNA, the CDR3 is TGTGCCAGCAGCGCCACAGGGGCCGCTGAAGCTTTCTTT. Its protein is CASSATGAAEAFF.

This clone was observed a handful of times. V is TRBV5-6 and J is TRBJ2-3, with D maybe TRBD2 (6 bases). CDR1 SGHDT and CDR2 YYEEEE come from the germline V gene. V was shortened by 5 bases and J by 6 bases, with 16 bases between the two germline ends. The CDR3 runs to 14 residues. The CDR3 DNA reads as TGTGCCAGCAGACAAGCGACTAGTGCCGATACGCAGTATTTT. Translated: CASRQATSADTQYF.

The chain combines TRBV2 with TRBJ2-2; D gene uncertain. CDR3 size: 18 residues. The ends were cut back, 4 bases at V and 4 bases at J, with 22 bases in the middle. Germline V gene sequence: CDR1 SNHLY, CDR2 FYNNEI. CDR3 sequence (DNA): TGTGCCAGCAGTGTACCAACGGAGTTTGGGTCGGTCACCGGGGAGCTGTTTTTT. Amino acid sequence: CASSVPTEFGSVTGELFF.

This sequence joins TRBV29-1 and TRBJ2-3; a possible D gene is TRBD2 (6 bases). The CDR3 consists of 14 residues. Germline V gene data show CDR1 as SQVTM and CDR2 as ANQGSEA. The germline V and J ends were trimmed by 4 bases and 0 bases, with 11 bases remaining between them. CDR3 coding DNA: TGCAGCGTTGGCGTAGCGGCTAGCACAGATACGCAGTATTTT. The encoded protein is CSVGVAASTDTQYF.

The V and J genes are TRBV3-1 (or the pseudogene TRBV3-2) and TRBJ2-5; possibly TRBD2 for D (5 bases). The CDR3 runs to 14 residues. The germline V gene has CDR1 LGHDT and CDR2 YNNKEL (reference sequence). The V and J ends lost 5 bases and 5 bases respectively, with 15 bases between them. The CDR3 loop is CASSTRRLPETQYF. The CDR3 DNA reads TGTGCCAGCAGCACTAGACGCCTTCCGGAGACCCAGTACTTC.

This clone has just one count. The gene calls are TRBV6-6 and TRBJ2-5; 11 positions match TRBD2. From germline, CDR1 is MNHNY and CDR2 SVGAGI (reference sequence). Trimming took 5 bases from V and 2 from J; bases not matched to a gene: 10. The CDR3 is made up of 17 amino acids. In DNA form, the CDR3 reads TGTGCCAGCAGTCAGGGACTAGCGGTCGGGCTGCAAGAGACCCAGTACTTC. Protein: CASSQGLAVGLQETQYF.

This clone was counted only a few times. The chain is built from TRBV2 and TRBJ1-1; D is perhaps TRBD1 (6 bases). Per the germline V gene, CDR1 is SNHLY and CDR2 is FYNNEI. The CDR3 has 15 residues. Trimming left V 6 bases short and J 1 base short, with 15 bases between. The CDR3 protein is CASRGWGGPNTEAFF. CDR3 sequence (DNA): TGTGCCAGCAGGGGCTGGGGGGGGCCGAACACTGAAGCTTTCTTT.

This rearrangement joins TRBV2 to TRBJ2-1; D possibly corresponds to TRBD2 (5 bases). Germline V CDR1 and CDR2: SNHLY, FYNNEI. The CDR3 contains 15 residues. Trimming took 4 bases from V and 4 from J, leaving 14 bases between them. In DNA form, the CDR3 reads TGTGCCAGCAGTGTTAAGCTGGAGGTTTACAATGAGCAGTTCTTC. Translation: CASSVKLEVYNEQFF.

V gene TRBV27 combines with J gene TRBJ1-2, with 7 bases identical to TRBD1. With 5 bases clipped from V and 4 bases from J, the junction kept 4 bases outside the gene matches. This CDR3 spans 13 amino acids. Looked up from germline, CDR1 is MNHEY and CDR2 is SMNVEV (reference sequence). CDR3 residues: CASSLGQAYGYTF. For the CDR3, the DNA is TGTGCCAGCAGTCTAGGACAGGCCTATGGCTACACCTTC.

V gene TRBV2 combines with J gene TRBJ2-7; maybe TRBD1 (6 bases). This CDR3 region has 15 residues. Between the trimmed V and J ends, which lost 6 bases and 0 bases, there was a span of 15 bases. Germline V gives CDR1 SNHLY, CDR2 FYNNEI. The chain's CDR3 is CASRVGAVSSYEQYF. The DNA for the CDR3 is TGTGCCAGCAGGGTGGGGGCAGTTAGCTCCTACGAGCAGTACTTC.

This clone was seen once. The chain carries TRBV6-6 and TRBJ2-1; 10 positions agree with TRBD1. The CDR3 spans 15 residues. Germline V gives CDR1 MNHNY, CDR2 SVGAGI (reference sequence). J was trimmed by 7 bases and V by 6 bases; bases with no gene match: 9. The CDR3 nucleotides are TGTGCCAGCAGACGACAGGGGGCACAGAGAAATGAGCAGTTCTTC. It translates to CASRRQGAQRNEQFF.

V and J are TRBV7-8 and TRBJ1-3; 8 bases are shared with TRBD1. Germline V gene lookup returns CDR1 SGHVS and CDR2 FQNEAQ. After removal of 5 bases from V and 6 bases from J, the junction contained 9 bases not matched to a gene. The CDR3 length is 15 residues. The CDR3 nucleotides are TGTGCCAGCAGCCGACCCGGACAGGGAGAAAACACCATATATTTT. Translated: CASSRPGQGENTIYF.

The chain joins TRBV24-1 to TRBJ2-2, with 8 nucleotides matching TRBD1. V was clipped by 9 bases and J by 3 bases; unmatched bases: 5. CDR1 and CDR2 from the germline V gene are KGHDR and SFDVKD. The CDR3 is 14 residues long. CDR3 sequence (DNA): TGTGCCACCCGGACAGGGTTAGACACCGGGGAGCTGTTTTTT. It translates to CATRTGLDTGELFF.

The DNA of the CDR3 is TGTGCCACCAGACAGGGGACCCTCCGGGGTCAGCCCCAGCATTTT. Its translation: CATRQGTLRGQPQHF. The genes are TRBV28 and TRBJ1-5; the match to TRBD1 covers 8 bases. CDR3 length: 15 residues. CDR1 is MDHEN and CDR2 is SYDVKM in the germline V gene. The V segment lost 10 bases and the J segment 6 bases; nucleotides outside the gene matches: 14.

V usage is TRBV2 and J usage is TRBJ1-4, with 8 bases that match TRBD1. The ends lost 11 bases at V and 7 bases at J; junction bases unmatched: 9. The V gene's germline CDR1 is SNHLY and CDR2 FYNNEI. There are 13 residues in the CDR3. CDR3 residues: CASDRDLGEKLFF. DNA of the CDR3: TGTGCCTCGGACAGGGATTTGGGTGAAAAACTGTTTTTT. Complete variable domain (other parts from reference TRBV2 and TRBJ1-4): EPEVTQTPSHQVTQMGQEVILRCVPISNHLYFYWYRQILGQKVEFLVSFYNNEISEKSEIFDDQFSVERPDGSNFTLKIRSTKLEDSAMYFCASDRDLGEKLFFGSGTQLSVL.

A single count supports this clone. This sequence joins TRBV10-3 and TRBJ2-1, with 11 bases matching TRBD2. J lost 9 bases, V lost 3 bases, and 7 bases had no gene match. The germline V gene has CDR1 ENHRY and CDR2 SYGVKD. The CDR3 consists of 15 residues. The CDR3 coding sequence is TGTGCCATCAGTGATATAGCGGGAGGGTATAGTGAGCAGTTCTTC. This gives the protein CAISDIAGGYSEQFF.

V gene TRBV5-1 combines with J gene TRBJ1-5; D is ambiguous. V was trimmed by 3 bases and J by 2 bases, leaving 15 bases between them. The CDR3 runs 16 residues. The V gene's germline CDR1 is SGHRS and CDR2 YFSETQ. In nucleotides, the CDR3 is TGCGCCAGCAGCTCGGGAGCCAATGACGGCAATCAGCCCCAGCATTTT. Protein product: CASSSGANDGNQPQHF.

The chain has TRBV5-1 and TRBJ2-1, with 8 bases that match TRBD2. This CDR3 has 17 amino acids. Germline values: CDR1 SGHRS, CDR2 YFSETQ. Germline trimming cut 4 bases from V and 0 bases from J; bases unmatched to any gene: 9. The CDR3 DNA reads as TGCGCCAGCAGCACCGGGAGGGTTATGGGCTCCTACAATGAGCAGTTCTTC. Its translation is CASSTGRVMGSYNEQFF.

This chain links TRBV10-3 with TRBJ2-7; 11 bases are a match to TRBD2. CDR3 size: 15 residues. Germline trimming cut 4 bases from V and 5 bases from J; bases unmatched to any gene: 7. The V gene's germline CDR1 is ENHRY and CDR2 SYGVKD. CDR3 in amino acids: CAISAYSGRADEQYF. In nucleotides, the CDR3 is TGTGCCATCAGTGCCTATAGCGGGAGGGCCGACGAGCAGTACTTC.

The chain links TRBV6-2 or TRBV6-3 to TRBJ1-1; unclear D gene. V shed 3 bases and J shed 1 base, with 9 bases lying between them. Germline-derived CDR1 and CDR2 are MNHEY and SVGEGT. The CDR3 contains 14 residues. The CDR3, as DNA: TGTGCCAGCAGTTATTTGAGGGAGAACACTGAAGCTTTCTTT. Residues: CASSYLRENTEAFF.

The chain links TRBV7-9 to TRBJ2-1; 9 bases map to TRBD2. The germline gives CDR1 SEHNR, CDR2 FQNEAQ (reference sequence). The CDR3 runs 18 residues. V was pared by 0 bases and J by 4 bases, with 10 bases of the junction left unmatched. The CDR3 DNA reads TGTGCCAGCAGCTTAGCCCTAGGGGGCGGGAGGGCTTACAATGAGCAGTTCTTC. Translating gives CASSLALGGGRAYNEQFF. The entire variable domain, with the rest obtained from reference TRBV7-9 and TRBJ2-1, is as follows: DTGVSQNPRHKITKRGQNVTFRCDPISEHNRLYWYRQTLGQGPEFLTYFQNEAQLEKSRLLSDRFSAERPKGSFSTLEIQRTEQGDSAMYLCASSLALGGGRAYNEQFFGPGTRLTVL.

In nucleotides, the CDR3 is TGTGCCAGCAGTCGTTACCCGGACAGTAACTCCTACAATGAGCAGTTCTTC. Amino acids: CASSRYPDSNSYNEQFF. The chain joins TRBV2 to TRBJ2-1; possible D gene TRBD1, 6 bases. Per germline, CDR1 SNHLY and CDR2 FYNNEI. The ends were cut back, 5 bases at V and 0 bases at J, with 17 bases in the middle. The CDR3 extends over 17 amino acids.

This clone was seen a single time. The rearrangement links TRBV4-1 to TRBJ1-2; D remains unclear. V was cut by 0 bases and J by 6 bases, with 11 bases left in between. The CDR3 consists of 14 residues. CDR1 MGHRA and CDR2 YSYEKL come from the germline V gene. The CDR3 reads CASSQDLKGDGYTF. The DNA for the CDR3 is TGCGCCAGCAGCCAAGATTTGAAGGGAGATGGCTACACCTTC.

This clone was seen a single time. The chain combines TRBV9 with TRBJ1-3; 10 nucleotides align to TRBD1. CDR3 length: 15 residues. The germline V gene has CDR1 SGDLS and CDR2 YYNGEE. With V trimmed by 3 bases and J by 3 bases, 3 bases remained unmatched. The CDR3: CASSAGTGVGNTIYF. CDR3 coding DNA: TGTGCCAGCAGCGCTGGGACAGGGGTTGGAAACACCATATATTTT.

V usage is TRBV6-2 or TRBV6-3 and J usage is TRBJ1-5; D is unresolved. Germline values: CDR1 MNHEY, CDR2 SVGEGT. Deletions cut 2 bases from V and 6 bases from J, with 11 bases between. CDR3 length: 14 amino acids. The CDR3 nucleotides are TGTGCCAGCAGTTACGGTGTTAGGAGTCAGCCCCAGCATTTT. Its translation is CASSYGVRSQPQHF.

The chain is built from TRBV2 and TRBJ2-3; D is unclear. The CDR3 contains 14 residues. With 4 bases removed from V and 1 base from J, the gap between germline ends came to 9 bases. The V gene's germline CDR1 is SNHLY and CDR2 FYNNEI. CDR3 coding DNA: TGTGCCAGCAGTGCGAGACTTCGCACAGATACGCAGTATTTT. This codes for CASSARLRTDTQYF.

The CDR3 region is CASSLWLAGGHEQFF. In DNA, the CDR3 is TGTGCCAGCAGTTTATGGCTAGCGGGCGGTCATGAGCAGTTCTTC. The chain links TRBV27 to TRBJ2-1; 8 nucleotides match TRBD2. This CDR3 has 15 amino acids. The V segment lost 1 base and the J segment 8 bases; nucleotides outside the gene matches: 7. CDR1 and CDR2 (germline): MNHEY, SMNVEV (reference sequence).

This clone came up a few times. CDR3 nucleotide sequence: TGCGCCAGCAGCCCGGGATTCATGGCGGGACGGGGTCACGAGCAGTACTTC. As protein: CASSPGFMAGRGHEQYF. The V gene is TRBV10-1, the J gene TRBJ2-7; weak D call: TRBD2 (6 bases). CDR1 and CDR2 (germline): WNHNN, SYGVQD (reference sequence). The germline V and J ends were trimmed by 6 bases and 5 bases, with 26 bases remaining between them. The CDR3 extends over 17 amino acids.

The V gene is TRBV27, the J gene TRBJ2-1; 14 bases agree with TRBD2. In germline, CDR1 is MNHEY, CDR2 SMNVEV (reference sequence). The CDR3 runs to 16 residues. J lost 7 bases, V lost 6 bases, and 8 bases had no gene match. The CDR3 DNA is TGTGCCAGCAGCAGACTAGCGGGAGGGAGGGGGAATGAGCAGTTCTTC. Protein sequence: CASSRLAGGRGNEQFF.

The rearrangement links TRBV5-1 to TRBJ2-5; D might be TRBD1 (6 bases). Germline loops: CDR1 SGHRS, CDR2 YFSETQ. This CDR3 spans 15 amino acids. Trimming left V 0 bases short and J 2 bases short, with 11 bases between. This CDR3 is CASSLVRGNQETQYF. CDR3 nucleotide sequence: TGCGCCAGCAGCTTGGTCAGGGGAAATCAAGAGACCCAGTACTTC.